The 8 T cell receptor beta chains below come from one sample, sequenced in a study of CD8 T cells in Susac syndrome. RNA amounts of roughly 0.5 to 1 ug underwent reverse transcription with random hexamers. TCRdb recomputed calls from the immunoSEQ multiplex PCR reads with MiXCR, one row per CDR3 protein. The sample records about 190,000 distinct CDR3 sequences, 95% being singletons. The material sequenced was CD8+ T cells from PBMCs. The source is a human donor with Susac syndrome.

The chain combines TRBV7-2 with TRBJ2-3, with 16 bases matching TRBD2. With 5 bases clipped from V and 5 bases from J, the junction kept 4 bases outside the gene matches. Per germline, CDR1 SGHTA and CDR2 FQGNSA. The CDR3 contains 16 residues. CDR3 nucleotides: TGTGCCAGCAGCGCGGGACTAGCGGGAGGGGGAGATACGCAGTATTTT. Translating gives CASSAGLAGGGDTQYF.

The chain employs TRBV13 and TRBJ1-1; D is ambiguous. Trimming shortened V by 5 bases and J by 13 bases, and 8 bases separated the two germline ends. The CDR3 runs to 9 residues. CDR1 PRHDT and CDR2 FYEKMQ come from the germline V gene (reference sequence). The CDR3 reads CASSAAGFF. The CDR3 DNA reads TGTGCCAGCAGCGCGGCCGGTTTCTTT.

The chain employs TRBV30 and TRBJ1-2; maybe TRBD1 (6 bases). V dropped 6 bases and J dropped 8 bases, with 10 bases sitting between them. CDR1 GTSNPN and CDR2 SVGIG come from the germline V gene (reference sequence). This CDR3 has 10 residues. CDR3 DNA: TGTGCCTGTAAAACAGGGGGCTACACCTTC. Protein sequence: CACKTGGYTF.

V is TRBV20-1 and J is TRBJ2-5; 8 bases are shared with TRBD2. Germline lookup yields CDR1 DFQATT and CDR2 SNEGSKA (reference sequence). The ends lost 0 bases at V and 3 bases at J; junction bases unmatched: 6. The CDR3 totals 15 residues. CDR3 region: CSARDTSGLKETQYF. In DNA form, the CDR3 reads TGCAGTGCTAGAGATACTAGCGGATTAAAAGAGACCCAGTACTTC.

The chain carries TRBV9 and TRBJ2-7; TRBD2 is a possible D gene (5 bases). CDR1 is SGDLS, CDR2 YYNGEE, per germline. The length of the CDR3 is 15 residues. Deletions cut 3 bases from V and 7 bases from J, with 20 bases between. CDR3 protein: CASSGELANTREQYF. CDR3 nucleotides: TGTGCCAGCAGCGGCGAACTGGCAAACACTAGGGAGCAGTACTTC. Supplemented by reference TRBV9 and TRBJ2-7, the full variable domain reads DSGVTQTPKHLITATGQRVTLRCSPRSGDLSVYWYQQSLDQGLQFLIQYYNGEERAKGNILERFSAQQFPDLHSELNLSSLELGDSALYFCASSGELANTREQYFGPGTRLTVT.

CDR3 in amino acids: CASSPGDLREKLFF. CDR3 nucleotide sequence: TGTGCCAGCAGCCCAGGGGATTTACGTGAAAAACTGTTTTTT. This chain links TRBV11-2 with TRBJ1-4, with TRBD1 as a possible D gene (6 bases). The V and J ends lost 5 bases and 7 bases respectively, with 14 bases between them. The CDR3 sequence is 14 residues long. Germline V CDR1 and CDR2: SGHAT, FQNNGV.

This sequence joins TRBV7-3 and TRBJ2-1; 7 bases are shared with TRBD1. CDR3 size: 17 residues. The germline gives CDR1 SGHTA, CDR2 FQGTGA. After removal of 5 bases from V and 4 bases from J, the junction contained 14 bases not matched to a gene. CDR3 nucleotide sequence: TGTGCCAGCAGCCCAACTGGGACAGACCTCCGATACAATGAGCAGTTCTTC. Protein sequence: CASSPTGTDLRYNEQFF.

Only one count was recorded for this clonotype. The chain links TRBV20-1 to TRBJ2-3; 10 positions match TRBD2. There are 17 residues in the CDR3. The V segment lost 5 bases and the J segment 0 bases; nucleotides outside the gene matches: 11. Per the germline V gene, CDR1 is DFQATT and CDR2 is SNEGSKA (reference sequence). The CDR3 nucleotides read TGCAGTGCTCCGAGCGGGGGGGCGATTACTAGCACAGATACGCAGTATTTT. This translates into CSAPSGGAITSTDTQYF.